These T cell receptor beta chains were read from a single sample in a study of T cell responses to AZD1222 COVID-19 vaccine. Method: immunoSEQ multiplex PCR; TCRdb's copy keeps in-frame clones and lacks some. The sample includes 120,000 or so clones, about 89% of them seen just once. The source material was peripheral blood, sampled on day 0 of MenACWY control vaccination. The receptors shown here come from an adult in good health. The CDR3 runs from the conserved cysteine through the conserved F or W. A D gene is named only where the DNA matches it firmly. A row's size may be missing; if present it is once, few, many or a size class.

v_gene	j_gene	d_gene	abundance	CDR3nt	CDR3aa
TRBV5-1	TRBJ1-4	.	.	TGCGCCAGCAGCTTGCGGACAGTAGCAACTAATGAAAAACTGTTTTTT	CASSLRTVATNEKLFF
TRBV6-2/TRBV6-3	TRBJ2-7	TRBD2	.	TGTGCCAGCAGTTACTCCGTTCGCGGGAGGACAACCTACGAGCAGTACTTC	CASSYSVRGRTTYEQYF
TRBV27	TRBJ2-2	.	.	TGTGCCAGCAGTTTGACACCCGCGAACACCGGGGAGCTGTTTTTT	CASSLTPANTGELFF
TRBV19	TRBJ1-2	TRBD1	.	TGTGCCAGTAGTGGACCTCTCCGGGACAGGGGGGACTATGGCTACACCTTC	CASSGPLRDRGDYGYTF
TRBV11-3	TRBJ1-2	.	few	TGTGCCAGCAGCTCCCAGGGAGATGGCTACACCTTC	CASSSQGDGYTF
TRBV7-2	TRBJ2-1	TRBD2	.	TGTGCCAGCAGCACGGGGGGGAGTAGCTCCTACAATGAGCAGTTCTTC	CASSTGGSSSYNEQFF
TRBV18	TRBJ1-6	.	.	TGTGCCAGCTCACCGTTCGGGGGACAAGGATTCTCCTATAATTCACCCCTCCACTTT	CASSPFGGQGFSYNSPLHF
TRBV28	TRBJ1-2	TRBD1	.	TGTGCCAGCGAACATGGGGACAGGAAAGTCTATGGCTACACCTTC	CASEHGDRKVYGYTF
TRBV15	TRBJ2-1	TRBD1	.	TGTGCCACCAGCAGACGAGACAGGGGCTACTACAATGAGCAGTTCTTC	CATSRRDRGYYNEQFF
TRBV18	TRBJ1-1	TRBD1	few	TGTGCCAGCTCACCAGCCAGGGGGCTCCTGAACGCGTTGGCTTTCTTT	CASSPARGLLNALAFF
TRBV7-2	TRBJ2-2	TRBD2	.	TGTGCCAGCAGCAAACCGGGACTAGCGGGGACCGGGGAGCTGTTTTTT	CASSKPGLAGTGELFF
TRBV11-2	TRBJ2-7	.	.	TGTGCCAGCAGCTTCTCCGGGACACAATTTGGGGAGCAGTACTTC	CASSFSGTQFGEQYF
TRBV19	TRBJ1-5	TRBD1	.	TGTGCCAGTAGTGACGGTACAGGGGCCCCTTATCAGCCCCAGCATTTT	CASSDGTGAPYQPQHF
TRBV7-8	TRBJ1-6	.	few	TGTGCCAGCAGCTTCTCCGGGACAAACAATTCACCCCTCCACTTT	CASSFSGTNNSPLHF
TRBV10-3	TRBJ2-7	.	.	TGTGCCATCAGTGAGTCTCTGCGGGCCAAGCAGTACTTC	CAISESLRAKQYF
TRBV29-1	TRBJ2-2	.	.	TGCAGCGTTGAGGCAGCCCGACACACCGGGGAGCTGTTTTTT	CSVEAARHTGELFF
TRBV12-5	TRBJ2-1	TRBD2	.	TGTGCTAGTGGTTTAGGACTAGCGGGAGGGGGTTACTCCTACAATGAGCAGTTCTTC	CASGLGLAGGGYSYNEQFF
TRBV6-5	TRBJ2-1	.	.	TGTGCCACCCGGACTTACTCAAACTCCTACAATGAGCAGTTCTTC	CATRTYSNSYNEQFF
TRBV11-2	TRBJ2-7	.	.	TGTGCCAGCAGCTGGGAACAGTCTCCCACGAATCCTCGGGAGCAGTACTTC	CASSWEQSPTNPREQYF
TRBV2	TRBJ1-2	TRBD1	.	TGTGCCAGCAGAGAATTAAAACCGGGACAGGGGGCCTATGGCTACACCTTC	CASRELKPGQGAYGYTF
TRBV9	TRBJ2-3	.	once	TGTGCCAGCAGCGTAGCTACGGGAGCTAGCACAGATACGCAGTATTTT	CASSVATGASTDTQYF
TRBV4-1	TRBJ1-1	.	.	TGCGCCAGCAGCCAAGATAACAAGGGCCGGGCTTTCTTT	CASSQDNKGRAFF
TRBV11-3	TRBJ2-1	.	.	TGTGCCAGCAGCCCAGTGGTACTAATAGCGGCAAGCTCCTACAATGAGCAGTTCTTC	CASSPVVLIAASSYNEQFF
TRBV30	TRBJ2-6	.	.	TGTGCCTGGAGTGGCTCTCTCTTCTCTGGGGCCAACGTCCTGACTTTC	CAWSGSLFSGANVLTF
TRBV2	TRBJ2-3	.	.	TGTGCCAGCAGTGAGCTTCTTAGGACAGATACGCAGTATTTT	CASSELLRTDTQYF
TRBV5-4	TRBJ1-3	.	.	TGTGCCAGCAGCGACATGAGGGGGGGAAACACCATATATTTT	CASSDMRGGNTIYF
TRBV5-1	TRBJ1-6	.	.	TGCGCCAGCAGCAAGGATACAAATAATTCACCCCTCCACTTT	CASSKDTNNSPLHF
TRBV9	TRBJ1-3	TRBD1	.	TGTGCCAGCAGCGCCGGACAGGGCGCTGGAAACACCATATATTTT	CASSAGQGAGNTIYF
TRBV29-1	TRBJ1-1	.	once	TGCAGCGTGGGCAGGAACACTGAAGCTTTCTTT	CSVGRNTEAFF
TRBV4-1	TRBJ2-6	.	.	TGCGCCAGCAGCCAACCTCAGGAGGGTGGTGGGGCCAACGTCCTGACTTTC	CASSQPQEGGGANVLTF
TRBV6-1	TRBJ1-5	TRBD1	.	TGTGCCAGCAGTGGGGACAGGGGGATCGGCAATCAGCCCCAGCATTTT	CASSGDRGIGNQPQHF
TRBV12-3/TRBV12-4	TRBJ1-1	.	.	TGTGCCAGCAGCTGGGGAGTGGACACTGAAGCTTTCTTT	CASSWGVDTEAFF
TRBV21-1	TRBJ2-7	.	.	TGTGCCAGCGGGGACCGACGAGCTTACTACGAGCAGTACTTC	CASGDRRAYYEQYF
TRBV27	TRBJ2-1	TRBD1	once	TGTGCCAGCGGGGAGGGGACAGGGCTCCATGAGCAGTTCTTC	CASGEGTGLHEQFF
TRBV5-1	TRBJ2-7	TRBD1	.	TGCGCCAGCAGCTCCCGACAGGGGGAAACCTACGAGCAGTACTTC	CASSSRQGETYEQYF
TRBV4-1	TRBJ1-2	.	.	TGCGCCAGCAGCCAAGGACTAAACTATGGCTACACCTTC	CASSQGLNYGYTF
TRBV30	TRBJ1-2	TRBD1	.	TGTGCCTGGAGTGTAGGACTATTGGGACAGGGGGCGGAAGGCTACACCTTC	CAWSVGLLGQGAEGYTF
TRBV6-5	TRBJ1-2	.	.	TGTGCCAGCAGCGACAGGAGCAAGGGGGGCTACACCTTC	CASSDRSKGGYTF
TRBV6-1	TRBJ2-5	.	few	TGTGCCAGCAGTGAACTCGGGCAGGGTCCGCAGACCCAGTACTTC	CASSELGQGPQTQYF
TRBV4-3	TRBJ1-5	.	.	TGCGCCAGCAGCCAAGATAGAAATACTGGTCAGCCCCAGCATTTT	CASSQDRNTGQPQHF
TRBV5-1	TRBJ2-7	TRBD2	.	TGCGCCAGCAGCCCAAGCGGGAGTGGGTCCTACGAGCAGTACTTC	CASSPSGSGSYEQYF
TRBV2	TRBJ2-6	TRBD2	.	TGTGCCAGCAGTGAGTTTTGGATAGCGGGAGGTCGGGGGGCCAACGTCCTGACTTTC	CASSEFWIAGGRGANVLTF
TRBV9	TRBJ2-2	.	once	TGTGCCAGCCGACGGACTACCGAGAACACCGGGGAGCTGTTTTTT	CASRRTTENTGELFF
TRBV7-2	TRBJ2-2	.	.	TGTGCCAGCAGCTGGGGGTACACCGGGGAGCTGTTTTTT	CASSWGYTGELFF
TRBV11-2	TRBJ2-3	.	.	TGTGCCAGCAGCTTAGGCGGGTGGGGAGGCACAGATACGCAGTATTTT	CASSLGGWGGTDTQYF
TRBV5-1	TRBJ2-2	.	.	TGCGCCAGCAGCTTGGACACGTCGAACACCGGGGAGCTGTTTTTT	CASSLDTSNTGELFF
TRBV7-9	TRBJ2-5	TRBD1	once	TGTGCCAGCAGCTCTCCCCCTGGACAGGGGGGATACTTGGAGACCCAGTACTTC	CASSSPPGQGGYLETQYF
TRBV29-1	TRBJ2-5	.	.	TGCAGCGTACCTAATACCTGGCGAGAGACCCAGTACTTC	CSVPNTWRETQYF
TRBV25-1	TRBJ1-2	.	.	TGTGCCAGCTCCCGACAGGTGGGGGTGGACGGCTACACCTTC	CASSRQVGVDGYTF
TRBV7-3	TRBJ2-3	TRBD1	.	TGTGCCAGCAGCTACGGGACAGGCACAGATACGCAGTATTTT	CASSYGTGTDTQYF
TRBV7-9	TRBJ2-7	.	.	TGTGCCAGCAGCTTCCGGGGCGCCTACGAGCAGTACTTC	CASSFRGAYEQYF
TRBV2	TRBJ2-1	TRBD1	.	TGTGCCAGCTTGACAGGGTTTCCCCACAATGAGCAGTTCTTC	CASLTGFPHNEQFF
TRBV5-4	TRBJ2-1	.	.	TGTGCCAGCAGCTTTCAGGGTTGGAATGAGCAGTTCTTC	CASSFQGWNEQFF
TRBV3-1/TRBV3-2	TRBJ2-4	.	once	TGTGCCAGCAGCCAACTAGCCAAAAACATTCAGTACTTC	CASSQLAKNIQYF
TRBV29-1	TRBJ1-2	TRBD1	.	TGCAGCGTTGAAAGGGGGCGCCTCGGCTACACCTTC	CSVERGRLGYTF
TRBV5-1	TRBJ2-7	.	.	TGCGCCAGCAGCTTTCAGGGCACCTACGAGCAGTACTTC	CASSFQGTYEQYF
TRBV5-6	TRBJ1-4	.	.	TGTGCCAGCAGCTTGGGGGCAGGAGTAATCGAAAAACTGTTTTTT	CASSLGAGVIEKLFF
TRBV25-1	TRBJ1-6	TRBD1	.	TGTGCCAGCAGTGACAGGGGGGAATCACCCCTCCACTTT	CASSDRGESPLHF
TRBV4-1	TRBJ1-1	.	.	TGCGCCAGCAGCCAAGAACTAATGAACACTGAAGCTTTCTTT	CASSQELMNTEAFF